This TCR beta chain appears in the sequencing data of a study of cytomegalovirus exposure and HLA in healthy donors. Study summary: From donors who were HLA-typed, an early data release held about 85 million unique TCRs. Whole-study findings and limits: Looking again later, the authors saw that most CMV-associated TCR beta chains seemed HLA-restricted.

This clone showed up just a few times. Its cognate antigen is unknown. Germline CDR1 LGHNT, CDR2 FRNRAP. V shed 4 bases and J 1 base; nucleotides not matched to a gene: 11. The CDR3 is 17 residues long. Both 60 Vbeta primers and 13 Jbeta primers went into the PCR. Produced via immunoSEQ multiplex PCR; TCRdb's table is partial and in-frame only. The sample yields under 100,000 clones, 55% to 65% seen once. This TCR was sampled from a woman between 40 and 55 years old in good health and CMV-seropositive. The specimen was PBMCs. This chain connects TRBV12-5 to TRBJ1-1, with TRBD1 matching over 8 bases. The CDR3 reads CASGSPRWTGTNTEAFF. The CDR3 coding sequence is TGTGCTAGTGGTTCCCCCCGCTGGACAGGGACGAACACTGAAGCTTTCTTT.